One sample yielded the 14 T cell receptor beta chains listed below, sequenced in a study of blood T cell repertoires in COVID-19. TCRdb's table, derived via immunoSEQ multiplex PCR, lists solely in-frame clones and lacks some. The sample records fewer than 200,000 clones, more than 75% being singletons. Input material: peripheral blood. The receptors were gathered from a man between 18 and 35 years old with COVID-19, enrolled during active disease.

CDR3 DNA sequence: TGTGCCACCAGTGAATCACAGCGGACCGGGGAGCTGTTTTTT. Translated, it gives CATSESQRTGELFF. The chain uses TRBV24-1 and TRBJ2-2; D is perhaps TRBD2 (5 bases). Trimming pared 4 bases from V and 5 bases from J, leaving 10 bases between. The CDR3 sequence is 14 residues long. Germline lookup yields CDR1 KGHDR and CDR2 SFDVKD.

The V call is TRBV28, the J call TRBJ1-3; D is ambiguous. Trimming shortened V by 3 bases and J by 0 bases, and 9 bases separated the two germline ends. The germline CDR1 and CDR2 sequences are MDHEN and SYDVKM. The CDR3 is made up of 15 amino acids. CDR3 in amino acids: CASSLRVLSGNTIYF. Written as DNA, the CDR3 is TGTGCCAGCAGTTTGAGGGTCCTCTCTGGAAACACCATATATTTT. Full variable domain (missing parts from reference TRBV28 and TRBJ1-3): DVKVTQSSRYLVKRTGEKVFLECVQDMDHENMFWYRQDPGLGLRLIYFSYDVKMKEKGDIPEGYSVSREKKERFSLILESASTNQTSMYLCASSLRVLSGNTIYFGEGSWLTVV.

The genes are TRBV7-9 and TRBJ1-5, with D possibly matching TRBD1 (5 bases). Between the trimmed V and J ends, which lost 0 bases and 0 bases, there was a span of 12 bases. CDR3 length: 17 residues. Germline V gene data show CDR1 as SEHNR and CDR2 as FQNEAQ (reference sequence). CDR3 in amino acids: CASSLASDRYSNQPQHF. CDR3 nucleotide sequence: TGTGCCAGCAGCTTAGCCTCCGACAGATATAGCAATCAGCCCCAGCATTTT.

The rearrangement joins TRBV7-2 to TRBJ1-2, with TRBD1 identical over 8 bases. Germline V gives CDR1 SGHTA, CDR2 FQGNSA. The CDR3 loop spans 15 amino acids. Unmatched junction bases numbered 6, after V lost 2 bases and J lost 4 bases. In DNA, the CDR3 is TGTGCCAGCAGCTTACCTCCGGGACAGGTCTATGGCTACACCTTC. Translation gives CASSLPPGQVYGYTF.

J is TRBJ2-5 and V is TRBV18; 8 nucleotides align to TRBD2. V shed 8 bases, J shed 1 base, and the junction held 12 bases outside the gene matches. Germline V gives CDR1 KGHSH, CDR2 LQKENI. This CDR3 spans 16 amino acids. Here the CDR3 DNA reads TGTGCCAGCCAGAGGGCAGCTAGCGGGCCCCAAGAGACCCAGTACTTC. Translation: CASQRAASGPQETQYF. The full variable domain, its missing parts supplied by reference TRBV18 and TRBJ2-5, is NAGVMQNPRHLVRRRGQEARLRCSPMKGHSHVYWYRQLPEEGLKFMVYLQKENIIDESGMPKERFSAEFPKEGPSILRIQQVVRGDSAAYFCASQRAASGPQETQYFGPGTRLLVL.

The chain carries TRBV4-3 and TRBJ2-1; tentatively, D is TRBD2 (6 bases). There are 16 residues in the CDR3. Trimming cost V 0 bases and J 1 base, with 10 bases left between them. Per the germline V gene, CDR1 is LGHNA and CDR2 is YSLEER. CDR3 coding DNA: TGCGCCAGCAGCCAAGAAGATGGGACTTCCTACAATGAGCAGTTCTTC. It yields the protein CASSQEDGTSYNEQFF.

The V call is TRBV2, the J call TRBJ1-5; TRBD1 agrees at 8 bases. Trimming removed 5 bases from V and 8 bases from J; junction bases left unmatched: 8. Germline V gene data show CDR1 as SNHLY and CDR2 as FYNNEI. This CDR3 contains 14 residues. CDR3 bases: TGTGCCAGCAGTCAAGGACAGGGACTGAAGCCCCAGCATTTT. The encoded protein is CASSQGQGLKPQHF.

The chain combines TRBV5-4 with TRBJ2-7; no clear D. The germline CDR1 and CDR2 sequences are SGHNT and YYREEE (reference sequence). Deletions cut 3 bases from V and 3 bases from J, with 4 bases between. The CDR3 length is 11 residues. The CDR3 sequence is CASSYNYEQYF. The CDR3 coding sequence is TGTGCCAGCAGCTACAACTACGAGCAGTACTTC.

This clone was found once. This rearrangement joins TRBV15 to TRBJ2-2, with 9 bases identical to TRBD2. Germline assignment: CDR1 LNHNV and CDR2 YYDKDF (reference sequence). V dropped 6 bases and J dropped 1; count of bases not matched to a gene: 18. This CDR3 region has 20 residues. This CDR3 reads CATRPGRGRAWGVNTGELFF. CDR3 coding DNA: TGTGCCACCAGGCCAGGGCGCGGGAGGGCCTGGGGTGTGAACACCGGGGAGCTGTTTTTT.

The chain employs TRBV10-1 and TRBJ2-7; D ambiguous. The V and J ends lost 10 bases and 0 bases respectively, with 13 bases between them. Germline CDR1 WNHNN, CDR2 SYGVQD (reference sequence). The CDR3 covers 13 residues. CDR3 amino acids: CANSSHGSYEQYF. Written as DNA, the CDR3 is TGCGCCAACTCTTCGCACGGCTCCTACGAGCAGTACTTC.

V is TRBV4-3 and J is TRBJ2-7, with 12 bases lining up with TRBD1. The CDR3 spans 15 residues. Germline assignment: CDR1 LGHNA and CDR2 YSLEER. Trimming cost V 4 bases and J 2 bases; bases outside gene matches: 3. The CDR3 is CASSPGDRGPYEQYF. DNA of the CDR3: TGCGCCAGCAGCCCCGGGGACAGGGGGCCCTACGAGCAGTACTTC.

The chain links TRBV27 to TRBJ1-2, with 7 bases fitting TRBD1. Germline V gene lookup returns CDR1 MNHEY and CDR2 SMNVEV (reference sequence). The CDR3 sequence is 13 residues long. V lost 4 bases to trimming and J lost 2 bases; unmatched junction nucleotides: 1. DNA for the CDR3: TGTGCCAGCAGTTCACAGGGGAACTATGGCTACACCTTC. It translates to CASSSQGNYGYTF.

This chain uses TRBV12-3 or TRBV12-4 with TRBJ1-2; D is possibly TRBD1 (5 bases). The CDR3 is 13 residues long. Deletions cut 3 bases from V and 1 base from J, with 6 bases between. The CDR3 region has the DNA TGTGCCAGCAGTTTGGGGGGTAACTATGGCTACACCTTC. This sequence encodes CASSLGGNYGYTF.

The rearrangement joins TRBV25-1 to TRBJ2-2, with a tentative D call TRBD2 (7 bases). The CDR3 totals 16 residues. The germline CDR1 and CDR2 sequences are MGHDK and SYGVNS. Trimming shortened V by 7 bases and J by 5 bases, and 20 bases separated the two germline ends. The CDR3 spells CASTPPGAGETGELFF. DNA of the CDR3: TGTGCCAGCACCCCCCCAGGGGCGGGGGAAACCGGGGAGCTGTTTTTT.